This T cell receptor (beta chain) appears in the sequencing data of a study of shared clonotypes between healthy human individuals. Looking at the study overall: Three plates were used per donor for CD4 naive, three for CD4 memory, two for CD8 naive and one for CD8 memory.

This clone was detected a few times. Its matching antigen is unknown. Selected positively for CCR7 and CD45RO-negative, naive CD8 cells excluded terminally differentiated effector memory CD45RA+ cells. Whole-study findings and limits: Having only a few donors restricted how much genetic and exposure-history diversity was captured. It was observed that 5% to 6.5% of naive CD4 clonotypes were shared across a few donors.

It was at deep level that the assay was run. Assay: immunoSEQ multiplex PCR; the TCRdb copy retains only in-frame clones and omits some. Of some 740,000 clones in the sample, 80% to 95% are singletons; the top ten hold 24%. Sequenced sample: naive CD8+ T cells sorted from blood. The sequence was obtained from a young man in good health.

The CDR3 nucleotides read TGTGCCAGCAGTTACTCGATAGGGCGCGAGCAGTACTTC. Residues: CASSYSIGREQYF. The chain links TRBV6-5 to TRBJ2-7; D not resolved. This CDR3 spans 13 amino acids. V shed 0 bases and J shed 6 bases, with 9 bases lying between them. CDR1 is MNHEY, CDR2 SVGAGI, per germline.